Listed here are 8 T cell receptor beta chains from one sample, sequenced in a study of cytomegalovirus exposure and HLA in healthy donors (dated by TCRdb to about 2017). The library was made by the immunoSEQ multiplex PCR assay. For the multiplex PCR, a mixture combining 60 forward primers for TCR Vbeta segments and 13 reverse primers for TCR Jbeta segments was used. TCRdb provides this immuneACCESS table in a form limited to in-frame rearrangements. Some clones are lacking; in checked studies, under half of them reflect an unresolved V gene, and why the rest are absent is not known. This sample is represented by 90,000 to 110,000 clones; 13% to 15% of them were singletons. About 0.79% of the sample is held by the ten biggest clonotypes. The specimen sequenced was PBMCs. All receptors derive from a female donor in good health and CMV-seronegative.

This clone was found a few times. This CDR3 reads CASSPRGRVGQPQHF. The CDR3 bases are TGTGCCAGCAGTCCACGAGGTCGGGTTGGCCAGCCCCAGCATTTT. This chain joins TRBV6-5 and TRBJ1-5, with D unresolved. This CDR3 is built from 15 residues. The germline gives CDR1 MNHEY, CDR2 SVGAGI. Between the trimmed V and J ends, which lost 5 bases and 7 bases, there was a span of 18 bases.

The V and J genes are TRBV6-1 and TRBJ2-5; 8 bases map to TRBD2. Trimming took 8 bases from V and 5 from J; bases not matched to a gene: 13. The CDR3 sequence is 15 residues long. Germline CDR1 MNHNS, CDR2 SASEGT. The CDR3 DNA is TGTGCCAGCCAGCTTCAGCGGGGGTCGTGGGAGACCCAGTACTTC. It encodes CASQLQRGSWETQYF.

This clone was picked up a small number of times. V and J are TRBV6-1 and TRBJ1-1, with D unresolved. Germline V lookup: CDR1 MNHNS, CDR2 SASEGT. V was pared by 8 bases and J by 0 bases, with 10 bases between. This CDR3 comprises 13 residues. This chain's CDR3 is CASDLHLNTEAFF. Here the CDR3 DNA reads TGTGCCAGCGACTTACACCTGAACACTGAAGCTTTCTTT.

This clone showed up just a few times. The chain employs TRBV30 and TRBJ2-1; the match to TRBD1 covers 7 bases. Germline CDR1 and CDR2: GTSNPN and SVGIG (reference sequence). The CDR3 is made up of 12 amino acids. V lost 2 bases and J lost 16; bases outside the gene matches: 11. The CDR3 protein is CAWSSSTGIRFF. In DNA, the CDR3 is TGTGCCTGGAGTTCCTCGACAGGGATCCGCTTCTTC.

This clone has more than one count but fewer than ten. This sequence joins TRBV7-8 and TRBJ2-3; TRBD2 might be the D (6 bases). The V gene's germline CDR1 is SGHVS and CDR2 FQNEAQ. The CDR3 has 16 residues. Deletions cut 2 bases from V and 0 bases from J, with 12 bases between. The CDR3 DNA reads TGTGCCAGCAGCTTAATGGGCGGGGCTAGCACAGATACGCAGTATTTT. Translated, it gives CASSLMGGASTDTQYF. Filled out from reference TRBV7-8 and TRBJ2-3, the complete variable domain reads GAGVSQSPRYKVAKRGQDVALRCDPISGHVSLFWYQQALGQGPEFLTYFQNEAQLDKSGLPSDRFFAERPEGSVSTLKIQRTQQEDSAVYLCASSLMGGASTDTQYFGPGTRLTVL.

This chain links TRBV5-1 with TRBJ1-2, with 9 positions matching TRBD1. This CDR3 has 16 amino acids. Germline values: CDR1 SGHRS, CDR2 YFSETQ. V trimming: 3 bases; J trimming: 4 bases; junction bases outside the gene matches: 10. This CDR3 is CASSYTPGTGIYGYTF. CDR3 sequence (DNA): TGCGCCAGCAGCTACACACCCGGGACAGGGATCTATGGCTACACCTTC.

The gene calls are TRBV13 and TRBJ2-1; 11 bases map to TRBD2. Germline V gene sequence: CDR1 PRHDT, CDR2 FYEKMQ (reference sequence). J lost 4 bases, V lost 2 bases, and 4 bases had no gene match. This CDR3 has 16 residues. The CDR3 reads CASSLRTSGHYNEQFF. The CDR3 coding sequence is TGTGCCAGCAGCTTAAGGACTAGCGGGCATTACAATGAGCAGTTCTTC.

In this sample, this clone turned up a few times. The chain recombines TRBV19 with TRBJ2-7, with D possibly being TRBD2 (6 bases). The length of the CDR3 is 17 residues. Germline V gene sequence: CDR1 LNHDA, CDR2 SQIVND (reference sequence). V dropped 1 base and J dropped 4 bases, with 20 bases sitting between them. This chain's CDR3 is CASSIAHTGTSVYEQYF. The CDR3 DNA reads TGTGCCAGTAGTATAGCACATACCGGGACTTCCGTTTACGAGCAGTACTTC.